The rows below give T cell receptor beta chains drawn from one sample of a study of OX40 agonist ivuxolimab in advanced cancers. TCRdb keeps only in-frame clones here, not all; method: immunoSEQ multiplex PCR. The data hold 55,000 to 75,000 clones, with 87% observed a single time. Material: CD4+ or CD8+ T cells sorted from blood, obtained in a trial of the OX40 agonist ivuxolimab. These receptors were collected from an adult with an advanced solid tumor such as melanoma, head and neck, liver or kidney cancer. Each CDR3 is given with its conserved first and last residue. The D gene is left open where the match is weak. Rows may omit the clone size; those that give it use once, few, many or a size class.

J: TRBJ1-5; V: TRBV7-3; D: NA; size: NA; CDR3: CASSTHKSQPQHF; DNA: TGTGCCAGCAGCACTCACAAGTCTCAGCCCCAGCATTTT
J: TRBJ1-1; V: TRBV6-4; D: NA; size: NA; CDR3: CASREGTEAFF; DNA: TGTGCCAGCAGGGAGGGGACTGAAGCTTTCTTT
J: TRBJ1-6; V: TRBV2; D: NA; size: NA; CDR3: CASSVRGARDNSPLHF; DNA: TGTGCCAGCAGTGTACGAGGGGCTCGCGATAATTCACCCCTCCACTTT
J: TRBJ2-1; V: TRBV6-1; D: TRBD2; size: NA; CDR3: CASSVLAGSYNEQFF; DNA: TGTGCCAGCAGTGTACTAGCGGGGAGTTACAATGAGCAGTTCTTC
J: TRBJ2-1; V: TRBV10-3; D: TRBD2; size: NA; CDR3: CAISERAGGPIYNEQFF; DNA: TGTGCCATCAGTGAGAGGGCGGGAGGGCCGATCTACAATGAGCAGTTCTTC
J: TRBJ1-1; V: TRBV5-1; D: NA; size: NA; CDR3: CASSFNLNTEAFF; DNA: TGCGCCAGCAGCTTTAACTTGAACACTGAAGCTTTCTTT
J: TRBJ2-3; V: TRBV7-9; D: NA; size: NA; CDR3: CASSLEGGLADTQYF; DNA: TGTGCCAGCAGCTTGGAGGGCGGTCTCGCAGATACGCAGTATTTT
J: TRBJ2-1; V: TRBV18; D: NA; size: NA; CDR3: CASSPRTASYNEQFF; DNA: TGTGCCAGCTCACCAAGGACGGCCTCCTACAATGAGCAGTTCTTC
J: TRBJ2-2; V: TRBV18; D: NA; size: NA; CDR3: CASSPYRKTGELFF; DNA: TGTGCCAGCTCACCATACAGGAAGACCGGGGAGCTGTTTTTT
J: TRBJ2-5; V: TRBV10-2; D: NA; size: once; CDR3: CASAGGRTQETQYF; DNA: TGCGCCAGCGCAGGGGGGCGGACACAAGAGACCCAGTACTTC
J: TRBJ1-2; V: TRBV28; D: NA; size: NA; CDR3: CASSLRQPRPDGYTF; DNA: TGTGCCAGCAGTCTAAGACAGCCACGTCCCGATGGCTACACCTTC
J: TRBJ1-1; V: TRBV6-6; D: TRBD1; size: once; CDR3: CASSATGQGPEAFF; DNA: TGTGCCAGCAGTGCGACGGGACAGGGGCCTGAAGCTTTCTTT
J: TRBJ1-2; V: TRBV2; D: NA; size: NA; CDR3: CATGPRPDYGYTF; DNA: TGTGCGACAGGTCCCCGCCCGGACTATGGCTACACCTTC
J: TRBJ1-2; V: TRBV5-5; D: TRBD1; size: NA; CDR3: CASSSGTGGALRGYTF; DNA: TGTGCCAGCAGCTCGGGGACAGGGGGCGCGTTGAGAGGCTACACCTTC
J: TRBJ1-2; V: TRBV28; D: NA; size: NA; CDR3: CASQETIGYTF; DNA: TGTGCCAGCCAGGAGACTATTGGCTACACCTTC
J: TRBJ1-4; V: TRBV7-8; D: NA; size: few; CDR3: CASSTRFFVATNEKLFF; DNA: TGTGCCAGCAGCACCAGGTTCTTCGTTGCAACTAATGAAAAACTGTTTTTT
J: TRBJ2-5; V: TRBV5-4; D: TRBD1; size: NA; CDR3: CASSYRTGGGGQETQYF; DNA: TGTGCCAGCAGCTACCGGACAGGGGGTGGGGGCCAAGAGACCCAGTACTTC
J: TRBJ1-4; V: TRBV5-4; D: NA; size: NA; CDR3: CASSSGVGDEKLFF; DNA: TGTGCCAGCAGCTCAGGGGTGGGGGATGAAAAACTGTTTTTT
J: TRBJ2-5; V: TRBV30; D: TRBD1; size: NA; CDR3: CAWGRPGTGGETQYF; DNA: TGTGCCTGGGGACGACCCGGGACAGGGGGAGAGACCCAGTACTTC
J: TRBJ2-1; V: TRBV30; D: NA; size: once; CDR3: CAWSVLGGGYNEQFF; DNA: TGTGCCTGGAGTGTACTGGGCGGAGGTTACAATGAGCAGTTCTTC
J: TRBJ1-2; V: TRBV7-2; D: NA; size: NA; CDR3: CASSLFGGNYGYTF; DNA: TGTGCCAGCAGCTTATTCGGCGGAAACTATGGCTACACCTTC
J: TRBJ1-1; V: TRBV12-5; D: NA; size: NA; CDR3: CASVITGNTEAFF; DNA: TGTGCTAGTGTTATTACAGGGAACACTGAAGCTTTCTTT
J: TRBJ1-1; V: TRBV6-5; D: TRBD1; size: NA; CDR3: CASGRQGRTEAFF; DNA: TGTGCCAGCGGGCGACAGGGTCGGACTGAAGCTTTCTTT
J: TRBJ2-7; V: TRBV15; D: NA; size: NA; CDR3: CATSRGGSSYEQYF; DNA: TGTGCCACCAGCAGAGGGGGGAGCTCCTACGAGCAGTACTTC
J: TRBJ2-3; V: TRBV6-4; D: TRBD1; size: NA; CDR3: CASSVDRGVSTDTQYF; DNA: TGTGCCAGCAGTGTCGACAGGGGGGTAAGCACAGATACGCAGTATTTT
J: TRBJ1-5; V: TRBV28; D: NA; size: NA; CDR3: CASSWEINQPQHF; DNA: TGTGCCAGCAGCTGGGAGATCAATCAGCCCCAGCATTTT
J: TRBJ2-1; V: TRBV27; D: TRBD1; size: NA; CDR3: CASRNSDRANEQFF; DNA: TGTGCCAGCAGGAACTCTGACAGGGCCAATGAGCAGTTCTTC
J: TRBJ1-1; V: TRBV11-2; D: NA; size: NA; CDR3: CASSPGRQYQGSTEAFF; DNA: TGTGCCAGCAGCCCAGGCCGACAGTACCAAGGGAGTACTGAAGCTTTCTTT